This entry lists 3 T cell receptor beta chains sequenced from one sample in a study of identifying expanded T cells in peripheral blood. TCRdb's copy holds only in-frame clones and misses some; the assay was immunoSEQ multiplex PCR. The sample has 80,000 to 90,000 clones, around 86% seen once; the top ten hold roughly 5.9%. The sequenced sample was blood. Receptor source: a person aged 18 to 75 in good health.

The chain employs TRBV21-1 and TRBJ2-7. TRBV21-1 is reported as a pseudogene. The length of the CDR3 is 18 residues. The CDR3 nucleotides read TGTGCCAGCAGCAAATTAGGGTGTCGGGCGCCTGACTCCTACGAGCAGTACTTC. It yields the protein CASSKLGCRAPDSYEQYF.

This clone has just one count. V gene TRBV2 combines with J gene TRBJ2-7; D not certain. The germline gives CDR1 SNHLY, CDR2 FYNNEI. The CDR3 runs to 14 residues. V dropped 2 bases and J dropped 0 bases, with 8 bases sitting between them. The CDR3 here is CASSEQPTSYEQYF. As DNA, the CDR3 is TGTGCCAGCAGTGAACAACCGACCTCCTACGAGCAGTACTTC.

This sequence joins TRBV9 and TRBJ1-1; D is possibly TRBD1 (6 bases). CDR1 is SGDLS, CDR2 YYNGEE, per germline. The CDR3 spans 12 residues. V was pared by 7 bases and J by 1 base, with 8 bases between. DNA for the CDR3: TGTGCCAGCTCACAGGGGAACACTGAAGCTTTCTTT. It translates to CASSQGNTEAFF.